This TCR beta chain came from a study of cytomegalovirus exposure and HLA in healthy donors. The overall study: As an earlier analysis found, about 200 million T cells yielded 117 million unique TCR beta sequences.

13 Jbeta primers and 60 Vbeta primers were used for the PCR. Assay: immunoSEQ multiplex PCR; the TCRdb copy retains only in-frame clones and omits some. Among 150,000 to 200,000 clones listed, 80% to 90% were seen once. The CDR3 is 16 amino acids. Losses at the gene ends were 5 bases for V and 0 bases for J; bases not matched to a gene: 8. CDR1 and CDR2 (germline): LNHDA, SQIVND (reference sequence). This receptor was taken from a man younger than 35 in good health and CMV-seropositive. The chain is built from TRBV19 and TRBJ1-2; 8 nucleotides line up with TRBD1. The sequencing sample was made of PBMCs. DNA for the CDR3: TGTGCCAGTAGTCACTCGGGACAGGCAGCTAACTATGGCTACACCTTC. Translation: CASSHSGQAANYGYTF. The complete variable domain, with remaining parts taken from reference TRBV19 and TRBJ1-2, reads DGGITQSPKYLFRKEGQNVTLSCEQNLNHDAMYWYRQDPGQGLRLIYYSQIVNDFQKGDIAEGYSVSREKKESFPLTVTSAQKNPTAFYLCASSHSGQAANYGYTFGSGTRLTVV.